These 9 T cell receptor beta chains share one sample of origin, sequenced in a study of T cell responses to AZD1222 COVID-19 vaccine. The repertoire was sequenced with immunoSEQ multiplex PCR; TCRdb's copy has only in-frame clones and lacks some. Here the sample spans nearly 90,000 clones, approximately 88% being singletons. The sample in question was peripheral blood, obtained on day 0 of AZD1222 vaccination. Receptor source: an adult in good health.

CDR3 amino acids: CASSDPPGEAFF. The CDR3 nucleotides read TGTGCCAGCAGTGATCCCCCGGGAGAAGCTTTCTTT. The rearrangement joins TRBV6-1 to TRBJ1-1; D is uncertain. The CDR3 is made up of 12 amino acids. Germline V gene lookup returns CDR1 MNHNS and CDR2 SASEGT. With 3 bases removed from V and 8 bases from J, the gap between germline ends came to 10 bases.

The chain recombines TRBV5-1 with TRBJ2-1; no reliable D call. Trimming shortened V by 0 bases and J by 5 bases, and 3 bases separated the two germline ends. Germline loops: CDR1 SGHRS, CDR2 YFSETQ. The CDR3 extends over 12 amino acids. CDR3 nucleotide sequence: TGCGCCAGCAGCTTGGGTGACAATGAGCAGTTCTTC. It codes for CASSLGDNEQFF.

Only one count was recorded for this clone. The chain recombines TRBV18 with TRBJ1-3; D gene ambiguous. CDR1 KGHSH and CDR2 LQKENI come from the germline V gene. The ends were cut back, 0 bases at V and 1 base at J, with 4 bases in the middle. This CDR3 comprises 14 residues. CDR3 bases: TGTGCCAGCTCACCACCTGGGTCTGGAAACACCATATATTTT. Its protein is CASSPPGSGNTIYF.

V and J are TRBV18 and TRBJ1-4, with 8 nucleotides matching TRBD1. The germline V gene encodes CDR1 KGHSH and CDR2 LQKENI. The CDR3 extends over 15 amino acids. V gave up 2 bases and J gave up 6 bases; unmatched junction bases: 5. The CDR3 region is CASSPETGDDEKLFF. The CDR3 DNA reads as TGTGCCAGCTCACCAGAGACAGGGGACGATGAAAAACTGTTTTTT.

J is TRBJ2-3 and V is TRBV19; D gene uncertain. Trimming took off 5 bases at V and 2 bases at J, with 8 bases between the two ends. The CDR3 loop spans 13 amino acids. The germline V gene has CDR1 LNHDA and CDR2 SQIVND (reference sequence). The CDR3 region has the DNA TGTGCCAGTAGTCTTGGACCCACAGATACGCAGTATTTT. Its translation: CASSLGPTDTQYF.

This chain joins TRBV9 and TRBJ1-6; D perhaps matches TRBD1 (6 bases). CDR3 length equals 14 residues. V gave up 3 bases and J gave up 4 bases, with 8 bases separating them. Germline CDR1 SGDLS, CDR2 YYNGEE. Here the CDR3 reads CASSAGQYNSPLHF. The CDR3 coding sequence is TGTGCCAGCAGCGCCGGACAGTATAATTCACCCCTCCACTTT.

The chain carries TRBV10-3 and TRBJ1-1; 11 nucleotides line up with TRBD1. V was pared by 9 bases and J by 4 bases, with 4 bases of the junction left unmatched. The germline V gene has CDR1 ENHRY and CDR2 SYGVKD. This CDR3 contains 13 residues. The CDR3 loop is CAMTGQGGTEAFF. CDR3 in DNA: TGTGCCATGACGGGACAGGGGGGCACTGAAGCTTTCTTT.

A word on this clone: A much larger clone differs from this one at a single base, so this may be a read error. The identical CDR3 is also encoded by other nucleotide sequences in the sample. This chain joins TRBV2 and TRBJ2-7; D gene unclear. The germline gives CDR1 SNHLY, CDR2 FYNNEI. V dropped 5 bases and J dropped 7 bases, with 15 bases sitting between them. This CDR3 comprises 13 residues. The CDR3: CASSFRLNYEQYF. CDR3 in DNA: TGTGCCAGCAGTTTCCGACTGAACTATGAGCAGTACTTC.

The chain links TRBV30 to TRBJ1-5; 8 bases align to TRBD1. The germline CDR1 and CDR2 sequences are GTSNPN and SVGIG (reference sequence). V lost 5 bases and J lost 1; bases outside the gene matches: 7. This CDR3 has 15 residues. The CDR3 here is CAWDRGAGSNQPQHF. The CDR3 coding sequence is TGTGCCTGGGACAGGGGAGCAGGGAGCAATCAGCCCCAGCATTTT.